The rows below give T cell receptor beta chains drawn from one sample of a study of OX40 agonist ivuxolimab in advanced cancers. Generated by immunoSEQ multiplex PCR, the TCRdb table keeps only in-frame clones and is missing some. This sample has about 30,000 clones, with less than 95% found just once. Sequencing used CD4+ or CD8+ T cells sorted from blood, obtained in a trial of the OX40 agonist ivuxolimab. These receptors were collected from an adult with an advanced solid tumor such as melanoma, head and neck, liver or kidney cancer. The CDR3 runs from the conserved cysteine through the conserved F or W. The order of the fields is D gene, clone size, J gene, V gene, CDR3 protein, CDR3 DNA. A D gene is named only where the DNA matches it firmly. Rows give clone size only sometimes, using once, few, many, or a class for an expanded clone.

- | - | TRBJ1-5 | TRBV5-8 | CASSLKGRVWLSTQPQHF | TGTGCCAGCAGCTTGAAGGGTCGTGTTTGGCTGTCTACTCAGCCCCAGCATTTT
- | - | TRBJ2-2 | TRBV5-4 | CASSFPRGTGELFF | TGTGCCAGCAGCTTTCCCCGGGGGACCGGGGAGCTGTTTTTT
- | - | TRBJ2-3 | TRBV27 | CASSLYFRVSDTQYF | TGTGCCAGCAGTTTATATTTCAGGGTTTCAGATACGCAGTATTTT
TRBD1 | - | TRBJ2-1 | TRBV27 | CASSSPGQGDNEQFF | TGTGCCAGCAGTTCCCCCGGACAGGGGGACAATGAGCAGTTCTTC
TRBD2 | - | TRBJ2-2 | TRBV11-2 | CASSLVVGGPVHTGELFF | TGTGCCAGCAGCTTAGTGGTGGGAGGGCCCGTCCACACCGGGGAGCTGTTTTTT
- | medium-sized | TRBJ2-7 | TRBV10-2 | CASSVGFEQYF | TGCGCCAGCAGTGTCGGATTCGAGCAGTACTTC
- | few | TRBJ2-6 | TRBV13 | CASGEPGANVLTF | TGTGCCAGCGGTGAACCTGGGGCCAACGTCCTGACTTTC
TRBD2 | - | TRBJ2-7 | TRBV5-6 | CASSPWAAGVRGYEQYF | TGTGCCAGCAGCCCCTGGGCTGCGGGAGTGCGTGGGTACGAGCAGTACTTC
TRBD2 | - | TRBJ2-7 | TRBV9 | CASSVLAGEYEQYF | TGTGCCAGCAGCGTACTAGCGGGAGAATACGAGCAGTACTTC
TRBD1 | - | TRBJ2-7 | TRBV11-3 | CASSLSKDRGNEQYF | TGTGCCAGCAGCTTATCGAAGGACAGGGGGAACGAGCAGTACTTC
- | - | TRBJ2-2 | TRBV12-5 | CASGLWVSNTGELFF | TGTGCTAGTGGTTTGTGGGTATCGAACACCGGGGAGCTGTTTTTT
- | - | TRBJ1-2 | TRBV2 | CASSALRTEYGYTF | TGTGCCAGCAGTGCTCTCCGGACAGAGTATGGCTACACCTTC
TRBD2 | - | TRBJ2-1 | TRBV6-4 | CASSDSPGTSYNEQFF | TGTGCCAGCAGTGACTCACCCGGGACTAGTTATAATGAGCAGTTCTTC
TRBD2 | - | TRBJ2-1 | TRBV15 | CATKPWGYAGGTYNEQFF | TGTGCCACCAAACCCTGGGGTTACGCGGGAGGGACCTACAATGAGCAGTTCTTC
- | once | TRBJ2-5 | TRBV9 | CASSVEGGQAGETQYF | TGTGCCAGCAGCGTAGAAGGTGGACAGGCGGGGGAGACCCAGTACTTC
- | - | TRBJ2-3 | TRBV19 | CASGTPRDTQYF | TGTGCCAGTGGGACCCCTCGGGATACGCAGTATTTT
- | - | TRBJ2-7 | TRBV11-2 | CASSGMEGNYEQYF | TGTGCCAGCAGCGGGATGGAGGGAAACTACGAGCAGTACTTC
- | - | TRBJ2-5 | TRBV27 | CASSLVASSTETQYF | TGTGCCAGCAGTTTAGTGGCCTCGTCAACGGAGACCCAGTACTTC
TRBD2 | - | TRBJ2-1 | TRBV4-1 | CASSRSGSSYNEQFF | TGCGCCAGCAGCCGAAGCGGGAGCTCCTACAATGAGCAGTTCTTC
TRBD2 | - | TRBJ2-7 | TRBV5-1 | CASSLVGGTSGRALSYEQYF | TGCGCCAGCAGCTTGGTTGGCGGGACTAGCGGGAGGGCTTTATCCTACGAGCAGTACTTC
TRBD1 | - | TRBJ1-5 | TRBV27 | CASSLSQGGNQPQHF | TGTGCCAGCAGTTTATCTCAGGGGGGAAATCAGCCCCAGCATTTT
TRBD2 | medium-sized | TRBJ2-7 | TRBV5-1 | CASSSWLAGEYEQYF | TGCGCCAGCAGCTCCTGGCTAGCGGGAGAGTACGAGCAGTACTTC
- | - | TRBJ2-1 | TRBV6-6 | CASSLRYIYNEQFF | TGTGCCAGCAGTTTAAGGTATATCTACAATGAGCAGTTCTTC
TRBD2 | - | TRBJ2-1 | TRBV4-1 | CASGTPPAGEEYEQFF | TGCGCCAGCGGCACCCCCCCAGCGGGAGAAGAATATGAGCAGTTCTTC
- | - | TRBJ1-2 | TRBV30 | CAWSVPEGYTF | TGTGCCTGGAGTGTACCAGAGGGCTACACCTTC
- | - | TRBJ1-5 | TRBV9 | CASSVGGTSNQPQHF | TGTGCCAGCAGCGTAGGTGGGACAAGCAATCAGCCCCAGCATTTT
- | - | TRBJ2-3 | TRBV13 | CASSLNPGLGTDTQYF | TGTGCCAGCAGCTTAAACCCGGGACTGGGCACAGATACGCAGTATTTT
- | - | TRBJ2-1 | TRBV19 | CASSGSGTPAYNEQFF | TGTGCCAGTAGTGGGAGTGGGACACCCGCCTACAATGAGCAGTTCTTC
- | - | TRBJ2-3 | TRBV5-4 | CASSFRTLISEDTQYF | TGTGCCAGCAGCTTCCGCACACTAATCTCCGAAGATACGCAGTATTTT
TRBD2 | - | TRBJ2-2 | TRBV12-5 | CASGWPGGRRTGELFF | TGTGCTAGTGGTTGGCCTGGCGGGAGACGCACCGGGGAGCTGTTTTTT
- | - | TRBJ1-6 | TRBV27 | CASSYLTENSPLHF | TGTGCCAGCAGTTACCTGACAGAGAATTCACCCCTCCACTTT
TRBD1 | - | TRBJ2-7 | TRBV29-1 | CSVAGTGEPYEQYF | TGCAGCGTTGCCGGGACAGGGGAGCCCTACGAGCAGTACTTC
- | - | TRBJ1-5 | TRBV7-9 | CASSFVGSNQPQHF | TGTGCCAGCAGCTTTGTCGGTAGCAATCAGCCCCAGCATTTT
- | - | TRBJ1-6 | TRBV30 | CAAEAAGYNSPLHF | TGTGCCGCCGAAGCCGCAGGCTATAATTCACCCCTCCACTTT
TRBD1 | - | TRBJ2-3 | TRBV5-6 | CASSPGQGLIGTQYF | TGTGCCAGCAGCCCCGGACAGGGACTTATAGGTACGCAGTATTTT